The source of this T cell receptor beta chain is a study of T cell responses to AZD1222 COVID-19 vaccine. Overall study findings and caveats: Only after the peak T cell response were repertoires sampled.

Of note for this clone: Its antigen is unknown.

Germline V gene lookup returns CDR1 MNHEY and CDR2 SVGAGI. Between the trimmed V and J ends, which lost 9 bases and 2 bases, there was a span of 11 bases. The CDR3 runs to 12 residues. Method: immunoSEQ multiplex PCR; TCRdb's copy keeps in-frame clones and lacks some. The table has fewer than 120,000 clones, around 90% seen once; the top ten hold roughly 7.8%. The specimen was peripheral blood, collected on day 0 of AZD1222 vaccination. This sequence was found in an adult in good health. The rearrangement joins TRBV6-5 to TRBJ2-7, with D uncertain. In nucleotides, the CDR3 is TGTGCCAGTTCTAACTCTCCCTACGAGCAGTACTTC. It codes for CASSNSPYEQYF.